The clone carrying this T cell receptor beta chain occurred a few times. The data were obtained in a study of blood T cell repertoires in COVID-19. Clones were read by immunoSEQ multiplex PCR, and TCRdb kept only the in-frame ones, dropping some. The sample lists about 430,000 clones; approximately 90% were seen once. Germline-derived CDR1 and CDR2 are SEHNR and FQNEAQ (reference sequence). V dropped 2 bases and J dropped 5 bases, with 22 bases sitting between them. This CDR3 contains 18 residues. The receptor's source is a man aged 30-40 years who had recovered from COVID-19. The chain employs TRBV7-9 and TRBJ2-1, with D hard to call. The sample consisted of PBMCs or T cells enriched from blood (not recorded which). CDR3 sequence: CASSLFKLRGRSDNEQFF. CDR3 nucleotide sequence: TGTGCCAGCAGCTTATTTAAGTTAAGAGGTCGGTCGGACAATGAGCAGTTCTTC. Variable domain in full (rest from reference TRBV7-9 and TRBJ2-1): DTGVSQNPRHKITKRGQNVTFRCDPISEHNRLYWYRQTLGQGPEFLTYFQNEAQLEKSRLLSDRFSAERPKGSFSTLEIQRTEQGDSAMYLCASSLFKLRGRSDNEQFFGPGTRLTVL.